One sample yielded the 4 T cell receptor beta chains listed below, sequenced in a study of blood T cell repertoires in COVID-19. Here immunoSEQ multiplex PCR was the method, and the copy in TCRdb shows in-frame clones only, minus some. The sample consists of 150,000 or so clones, 82% of them appearing once. The sequenced sample consisted of PBMCs or T cells enriched from blood (not recorded which). Every receptor here comes from a man in his sixties who had recovered from COVID-19.

The chain links TRBV5-4 to TRBJ1-2, with 8 nucleotides matching TRBD1. With 1 base clipped from V and 7 bases from J, the junction kept 9 bases outside the gene matches. Germline V gene sequence: CDR1 SGHNT, CDR2 YYREEE (reference sequence). CDR3 size: 15 residues. The CDR3 here is CASSLQGQAKGGYTF. DNA for the CDR3: TGTGCCAGCAGCTTGCAGGGACAGGCGAAGGGTGGCTACACCTTC.

The CDR3 region has the DNA TGTGCCAGCAGCTCCTCACGAGGGCCTGTTCAGCCCCAGCATTTT. Its protein product is CASSSSRGPVQPQHF. The genes are TRBV7-9 and TRBJ1-5; D ambiguous. The germline V and J ends were trimmed by 4 bases and 6 bases, with 16 bases remaining between them. The CDR3 has 15 residues. The germline V gene has CDR1 SEHNR and CDR2 FQNEAQ (reference sequence).

The chain links TRBV7-8 to TRBJ1-1; D is unresolved. Germline CDR1 is SGHVS and CDR2 is FQNEAQ. CDR3 length: 15 amino acids. The V gene lost 2 bases and the J gene lost 1 base, with 11 bases spanning the gap. The CDR3 DNA follows: TGTGCCAGCAGCTTAACACCGCGGGGGAACACTGAAGCTTTCTTT. Protein sequence: CASSLTPRGNTEAFF.

The V and J genes are TRBV2 and TRBJ1-5; D may be TRBD1 (6 bases). The CDR3 is made up of 13 amino acids. CDR1 and CDR2 (germline): SNHLY, FYNNEI. Deletions cut 5 bases from V and 6 bases from J, with 11 bases between. CDR3 DNA sequence: TGTGCCAGCAGTACTCAGGGGAGTCAGCCCCAGCATTTT. This gives the protein CASSTQGSQPQHF.